These T cell receptor beta chains were read from a single sample in a study of blood T cells in healthy people across ages. TCRdb processed the 5' RACE reads anew with MiXCR; each CDR3 protein has one entry. The sample carries about 1.6 million distinct CDR3 sequences, about 31% recorded once. Sequencing was carried out using blood. The receptors were sampled from a woman under 40 in good health. The CDR3 runs from the conserved cysteine through the conserved F or W. Each record gives: J gene, D gene, clone size, V gene, CDR3 DNA, CDR3 protein. A D gene is named only where the DNA matches it firmly. Not all rows give a size; the values are once, few, many and, for expanded clones, a class.

TRBJ1-6	.	.	TRBV4-1	TGCGCCAGCAGCCAAGATCGGCCCGGGGGCTTTAATTCACCCCTCCACTTT	CASSQDRPGGFNSPLHF
TRBJ2-7	TRBD1	many	TRBV29-1	TGCAGCGTTCAGGGGGATCCCTACGAGCAGTACTTC	CSVQGDPYEQYF
TRBJ2-7	.	.	TRBV20-1	TGCAGTGCAATGGACTGGCCCCTAAGCGAGCAGTACTTC	CSAMDWPLSEQYF
TRBJ2-1	TRBD2	.	TRBV7-2	TGTGCCAGCAGTATAGCGGGGGGGAGCTCCTACAATGAGCAGTTCTTC	CASSIAGGSSYNEQFF
TRBJ2-3	.	.	TRBV10-2	TGCGCCAGCAGTGAGCGGGCAGGGTATACAGATACGCAGTATTTT	CASSERAGYTDTQYF
TRBJ2-7	TRBD1	once	TRBV5-5	TGTGCCAGCAGCCACCGTGGACAGGGGAGCTCCTACGAGCAGTACTTC	CASSHRGQGSSYEQYF
TRBJ2-1	.	.	TRBV7-9	TGTGCCGGCAGCCCAGACAGCATTAGCTTCAATGAGCAGTTCTTC	CAGSPDSISFNEQFF
TRBJ1-6	.	.	TRBV20-1	TGCAGTGCTAAAGTGACCGGTTCGCAGCCACCCCTCCACTTT	CSAKVTGSQPPLHF
TRBJ2-7	.	.	TRBV20-1	TGCAGTGCTAGTTTGTGGCCAAACGACTCCTACGAGCAGTACTTC	CSASLWPNDSYEQYF
TRBJ2-5	.	.	TRBV9	TGTGCCAGCAGCGAACAAGCGCGACGACCGGGACTGGGACGAGGGCACCCTCAAGAGACCCAGTACTTC	CASSEQARRPGLGRGHPQETQYF
TRBJ2-1	.	.	TRBV25-1	TGTGCCAGCAGGGAATATAGGGGAGGTGAGCAGTTCTTC	CASREYRGGEQFF
TRBJ2-5	TRBD2	few	TRBV7-2	TGTGCCAGCAGCTTGGGGGGACTAGCGGGAGGGGGAGAGACCCAGTACTTC	CASSLGGLAGGGETQYF
TRBJ1-1	.	.	TRBV12-3/TRBV12-4	TGTGCCAGCAGCCTAATCAGGGACACTGAAGCTTTCTTT	CASSLIRDTEAFF
TRBJ2-2	.	.	TRBV3-1	TGTGCCAGCAGCCATAGCAGCCCAACCGGGGAGCTGTTTTTT	CASSHSSPTGELFF
TRBJ2-7	TRBD2	few	TRBV3-1	TGTGCCAGCGAGGGTAGCGGGACCTACGAGCAGTACTTC	CASEGSGTYEQYF
TRBJ2-7	TRBD1	few	TRBV6-1	TGTGCCAGCACTCCGGGACAGCTCTACGAGCAGTACTTC	CASTPGQLYEQYF
TRBJ1-1	.	few	TRBV4-1	TGCGCCAGCAGCCAAGATGGGGGACAACTGAACACTGAAGCTTTCTTT	CASSQDGGQLNTEAFF
TRBJ2-1	.	few	TRBV20-1	TGCAGTGCTAGAGCGGGGGCGAAGACGGAGTTCTTC	CSARAGAKTEFF
TRBJ2-5	TRBD2	.	TRBV18	TGTGCCAGCCCACCACCGACTAGCCCAGAGACCCAGTACTTC	CASPPPTSPETQYF
TRBJ2-7	.	many	TRBV4-1	TGCGCCAGCAGCCAAGGCGTAGGGACAACCTCCTACGAGCAGTACTTC	CASSQGVGTTSYEQYF
TRBJ2-2	.	.	TRBV4-1	TGCGCCAGCTCACAGACGGGGCTGGACCACACCGGGGAGCTGTTTTTT	CASSQTGLDHTGELFF
TRBJ1-1	TRBD1	.	TRBV6-6	TGTGCCAGCAGTTGGACAGGTAGCCCGAGGGACACTGAAGCTTTCTTT	CASSWTGSPRDTEAFF
TRBJ2-3	.	few	TRBV7-9	TGTGCCAGCAGCTCTAGGGCCGGAGGGGCAGATACGCAGTATTTT	CASSSRAGGADTQYF
TRBJ2-2	.	many	TRBV5-1	TGTGCCAGCAGCTTAGTTGGAACCGGGGAGCTGTTTTTT	CASSLVGTGELFF
TRBJ2-3	TRBD2	.	TRBV4-1	TGCGCCAGCAGCCAATGGACTAGCGGGGGGTGGGATACGCAGTATTTT	CASSQWTSGGWDTQYF
TRBJ2-7	TRBD1	many	TRBV4-1	TGCGCCAGCAGCCATCCGGGACAGGGGACCTACGAGCAGTACTTC	CASSHPGQGTYEQYF
TRBJ1-2	TRBD1	few	TRBV20-1	TGCAGTGTCCCGGGGACAGGGGATGGCTACACCTTC	CSVPGTGDGYTF
TRBJ1-2	.	.	TRBV3-1	TGTGCCAGCAGCCAAAGTCGGGGTGAGGGCTATGGCTACACCTTC	CASSQSRGEGYGYTF